One and the same sample provided the 20 T cell receptor beta chains below, sequenced in a study of blood T cell repertoires in COVID-19. Method: immunoSEQ multiplex PCR; TCRdb's copy keeps in-frame clones and lacks some. The data hold over 50,000 clones, with approximately 84% observed a single time. The sequencing input was peripheral blood. The receptor set was obtained from a human donor in a cohort sampled during active COVID-19.

V is TRBV6-5 and J is TRBJ1-1; TRBD1 matches at 9 bases. CDR3 length equals 13 residues. V was pared by 8 bases and J by 4 bases, with 5 bases of the junction left unmatched. The germline V gene encodes CDR1 MNHEY and CDR2 SVGAGI. The CDR3 DNA is TGTGCCAGCGGCCCGGACAGGGGCACTGAAGCTTTCTTT. Translating it yields CASGPDRGTEAFF.

This clone appeared a single time. CDR3 sequence: CASSLGAAAAYEQYF. CDR3 nucleotide sequence: TGTGCCAGCAGCTTAGGGGCAGCGGCCGCCTACGAGCAGTACTTC. V is TRBV7-6 and J is TRBJ2-7; perhaps TRBD2 as D (5 bases). In germline, CDR1 is SGHVS, CDR2 FNYEAQ. Trimming cost V 1 base and J 2 bases, with 12 bases left between them. CDR3 length equals 15 residues.

The gene calls are TRBV4-1 and TRBJ2-7, with 7 bases matching TRBD1. This CDR3 has 15 amino acids. Germline V gene data show CDR1 as MGHRA and CDR2 as YSYEKL. V trimming: 0 bases; J trimming: 7 bases; junction bases outside the gene matches: 9. The CDR3 loop reads CASSQEVTGFEEQYF. The CDR3, as DNA: TGCGCCAGCAGCCAAGAGGTGACAGGGTTCGAGGAGCAGTACTTC.

The chain employs TRBV7-9 and TRBJ1-1; a possible D gene is TRBD1 (6 bases). Germline V gene data show CDR1 as SEHNR and CDR2 as FQNEAQ (reference sequence). Trimming removed 3 bases from V and 1 base from J, with 9 bases in between. The CDR3 length is 14 residues. The CDR3: CASSLGHQNTEAFF. The CDR3 bases are TGTGCCAGCAGCTTGGGACATCAGAACACTGAAGCTTTCTTT. Looking up the rest from reference TRBV7-9 and TRBJ1-1 gives the full variable domain: DTGVSQNPRHKITKRGQNVTFRCDPISEHNRLYWYRQTLGQGPEFLTYFQNEAQLEKSRLLSDRFSAERPKGSFSTLEIQRTEQGDSAMYLCASSLGHQNTEAFFGQGTRLTVV.

The chain has TRBV2 and TRBJ1-1; 9 bases line up with TRBD1. Germline-derived CDR1 and CDR2 are SNHLY and FYNNEI. The CDR3 covers 14 residues. V dropped 6 bases and J dropped 5; count of bases not matched to a gene: 7. The CDR3 DNA follows: TGTGCCAGCAGCTACAGGGGGCGGTTTACTGAAGCTTTCTTT. Protein sequence: CASSYRGRFTEAFF.

The V gene is TRBV4-3, the J gene TRBJ1-5; 9 bases are shared with TRBD1. There are 15 residues in the CDR3. Germline assignment: CDR1 LGHNA and CDR2 YSLEER. V was pared by 3 bases and J by 3 bases, with 3 bases of the junction left unmatched. The CDR3 is CASSHGTGPNQPQHF. Written as DNA, the CDR3 is TGCGCCAGCAGCCACGGGACAGGGCCCAATCAGCCCCAGCATTTT.

The chain couples TRBV7-2 to TRBJ2-1, with 7 bases aligning to TRBD1. Germline values: CDR1 SGHTA, CDR2 FQGNSA. The CDR3 is made up of 15 amino acids. After removal of 5 bases from V and 0 bases from J, the junction contained 4 bases not matched to a gene. The CDR3 DNA is TGTGCCAGCAGCCCAGGGGGTAGCTCCTACAATGAGCAGTTCTTC. Its protein product is CASSPGGSSYNEQFF.

The rearrangement uses TRBV3-1 (or the pseudogene TRBV3-2) and TRBJ2-5, with D possibly matching TRBD1 (6 bases). CDR1 is LGHDT, CDR2 YNNKEL, per germline (reference sequence). This CDR3 spans 14 amino acids. V shed 2 bases and J shed 9 bases, with 16 bases lying between them. The CDR3, as DNA: TGTGCCAGCAGCCAACGTGTTGGGGGCGCTTCCCAGTACTTC. Residues: CASSQRVGGASQYF.

CDR3 coding DNA: TGTGCCAGCAGCTGGGCAGGGGGCTACGAGCAGTACTTC. Encoded protein: CASSWAGGYEQYF. The chain joins TRBV7-2 to TRBJ2-7; 7 bases map to TRBD1. The trim removed 4 bases at V and 3 bases at J, leaving 3 bases unmatched. Germline V gives CDR1 SGHTA, CDR2 FQGNSA. The CDR3 totals 13 residues.

V gene TRBV7-9 combines with J gene TRBJ1-2; 7 bases line up with TRBD1. Unmatched junction bases numbered 5, after V lost 5 bases and J lost 2 bases. The germline gives CDR1 SEHNR, CDR2 FQNEAQ (reference sequence). The CDR3 runs 14 residues. CDR3 amino acids: CASSLRGQNYGYTF. The CDR3 DNA is TGTGCCAGCAGCCTCAGGGGACAGAACTATGGCTACACCTTC.

The chain couples TRBV19 to TRBJ2-7, with 9 nucleotides matching TRBD2. The germline CDR1 and CDR2 sequences are LNHDA and SQIVND (reference sequence). The J segment lost 6 bases and the V segment lost 5 bases, leaving 8 bases of the junction unmatched. CDR3 length: 14 amino acids. CDR3 sequence (DNA): TGTGCCAGTAGTTCCGCGGGAGGGCTTCGCGAGCAGTACTTC. This encodes CASSSAGGLREQYF.

This sequence joins TRBV2 and TRBJ2-1, with TRBD2 matching 10 bases. The germline CDR1 and CDR2 sequences are SNHLY and FYNNEI. V gave up 6 bases and J gave up 6 bases; unmatched junction bases: 17. This CDR3 is built from 18 residues. CDR3 region: CASRTPRAGGSWRNEQFF. CDR3 DNA sequence: TGTGCCAGCAGGACCCCCCGAGCGGGAGGGTCCTGGCGCAATGAGCAGTTCTTC.

This clone is a singleton in its sample. The J gene is TRBJ2-7, the V gene TRBV7-2; 15 nucleotides match TRBD2. This CDR3 is built from 18 residues. V gave up 5 bases and J gave up 3 bases; unmatched junction bases: 11. CDR1 and CDR2 (germline): SGHTA, FQGNSA. CDR3 sequence reads: CASSLNRGLAGGGYEQYF. CDR3 bases: TGTGCCAGCAGCCTTAACAGGGGACTAGCGGGAGGCGGCTACGAGCAGTACTTC.

DNA for the CDR3: TGTGCCAGCAGTGACTCAGGGGGCGGTCAGCCCCAGCATTTT. It yields the protein CASSDSGGGQPQHF. This chain connects TRBV6-4 to TRBJ1-5; TRBD1 matches 7 bases. The J segment lost 6 bases and the V segment lost 0 bases, leaving 2 bases of the junction unmatched. Germline assignment: CDR1 MRHNA and CDR2 SNTAGT. The CDR3 has 14 amino acids.

The chain joins TRBV15 to TRBJ1-4, with D possibly being TRBD1 (6 bases). This CDR3 has 16 amino acids. Trimming cost V 0 bases and J 8 bases, with 16 bases left between them. Germline values: CDR1 LNHNV, CDR2 YYDKDF (reference sequence). The CDR3 DNA is TGTGCCACCAGCAGAGATAACGGGGGGGGCAAGGAAAAACTGTTTTTT. It encodes CATSRDNGGGKEKLFF. The variable domain in full, with the rest retrieved from reference TRBV15 and TRBJ1-4, is DAMVIQNPRYQVTQFGKPVTLSCSQTLNHNVMYWYQQKSSQAPKLLFHYYDKDFNNEADTPDNFQSRRPNTSFCFLDIRSPGLGDTAMYLCATSRDNGGGKEKLFFGSGTQLSVL.

The chain recombines TRBV3-1 (or the pseudogene TRBV3-2) with TRBJ2-5; no clear D. V lost 4 bases, J lost 2 bases, and 14 bases lay in between. The CDR3 extends over 15 amino acids. CDR1 and CDR2 (germline): LGHDT, YNNKEL (reference sequence). CDR3 bases: TGTGCCAGCAGCCCCGACTCGAAGAGACAAGAGACCCAGTACTTC. Translated, it gives CASSPDSKRQETQYF.

This clone showed up just a few times. The gene calls are TRBV19 and TRBJ2-7, with 9 bases aligning to TRBD2. This CDR3 is built from 19 residues. Germline V gives CDR1 LNHDA, CDR2 SQIVND (reference sequence). After removal of 5 bases from V and 7 bases from J, the junction contained 24 bases not matched to a gene. CDR3 bases: TGTGCCAGTAGTCGGTCCCCTCATCAGACATCAGGGACTAGCAATGAGCAGTACTTC. This gives the protein CASSRSPHQTSGTSNEQYF.

The chain couples TRBV14 to TRBJ2-7; tentative D call: TRBD2 (5 bases). The CDR3 extends over 13 amino acids. Looked up from germline, CDR1 is SGHDN and CDR2 is FVKESK. V dropped 4 bases and J dropped 4 bases, with 11 bases sitting between them. CDR3 in DNA: TGTGCCAGCAGCCCTTCGGGGATATACGAGCAGTACTTC. It is translated as CASSPSGIYEQYF. Looking up the rest from reference TRBV14 and TRBJ2-7 gives the full variable domain: EAGVTQFPSHSVIEKGQTVTLRCDPISGHDNLYWYRRVMGKEIKFLLHFVKESKQDESGMPNNRFLAERTGGTYSTLKVQPAELEDSGVYFCASSPSGIYEQYFGPGTRLTVT.

The V and J genes are TRBV28 and TRBJ1-2, with 8 positions matching TRBD1. Trimming took 4 bases from V and 6 from J; bases not matched to a gene: 10. The CDR3 is 15 amino acids. The germline gives CDR1 MDHEN, CDR2 SYDVKM. The CDR3 DNA sequence: TGTGCCAGCAGTTCCCGGGACAGGCGGCTGAATGGCTACACCTTC. Translation gives CASSSRDRRLNGYTF.

The chain employs TRBV10-3 and TRBJ2-7; 7 bases map to TRBD1. Losses at the gene ends were 2 bases for V and 2 bases for J; bases not matched to a gene: 6. CDR3 length equals 15 residues. CDR1 is ENHRY, CDR2 SYGVKD, per germline. This CDR3 is CAISEREGATYEQYF. Written as DNA, the CDR3 is TGTGCCATCAGTGAGCGAGAGGGGGCGACCTACGAGCAGTACTTC.